What follows are 20 T cell receptor beta chains derived from one specimen sequenced in a study of T cells in Graves' hyperthyroidism and ophthalmopathy. TCR beta CDR3 regions were amplified from RNA transcripts. Primed by the HTBI set, a first-round RT-PCR was run on the TCR CDR3. In TCRdb, the multiplex PCR reads were re-called with MiXCR into one record per CDR3 protein. The sample has about 600,000 distinct CDR3 sequences, about 14% seen once. Sequenced input: blood. Every receptor here comes from a woman aged 18-29 years with Graves' ophthalmopathy.

Only a few counts were recorded for this clonotype. The rearrangement links TRBV5-1 to TRBJ1-6, with D unresolved. V gave up 4 bases and J gave up 7 bases, with 6 bases separating them. CDR1 SGHRS and CDR2 YFSETQ come from the germline V gene. CDR3 size: 12 residues. CDR3 in DNA: TGCGCCAGCAGCGTGTCCAATTCACCCCTCCACTTT. It is translated as CASSVSNSPLHF.

This clonotype was observed a handful of times. The V and J genes are TRBV30 and TRBJ1-1; 7 nucleotides align to TRBD1. V lost 4 bases, J lost 7 bases, and 12 bases stayed unmatched. CDR1 is GTSNPN, CDR2 SVGIG, per germline (reference sequence). CDR3 size: 14 residues. CDR3 in amino acids: CAWTLGTAHYEAFF. The CDR3 nucleotides are TGTGCCTGGACGCTCGGGACAGCCCATTATGAAGCTTTCTTT.

This clonotype was detected only a few times. The rearrangement joins TRBV7-6 to TRBJ2-2, with a weak D call TRBD1 (5 bases). CDR1 is SGHVS and CDR2 is FNYEAQ in the germline V gene. The CDR3 runs 17 residues. Trimming cost V 2 bases and J 2 bases, with 15 bases left between them. This CDR3 reads CASSLSNQGINTGELFF. DNA of the CDR3: TGTGCCAGCAGCTTAAGTAACCAGGGCATTAACACCGGGGAGCTGTTTTTT.

This clonotype was recorded many times. This chain links TRBV11-3 with TRBJ1-5; D unresolved. CDR1 and CDR2 from the germline V gene are SGHNT and YENEEA. The CDR3 totals 16 residues. The ends were cut back, 3 bases at V and 0 bases at J, with 12 bases in the middle. CDR3 sequence reads: CASSFHQAYSNQPQHF. As DNA, the CDR3 is TGTGCCAGCAGCTTCCACCAGGCGTATAGCAATCAGCCCCAGCATTTT.

This clonotype has more than one count but fewer than ten. The chain couples TRBV9 to TRBJ1-3; the D is unclear. Germline V gives CDR1 SGDLS, CDR2 YYNGEE. CDR3 length: 16 amino acids. V lost 4 bases and J 0 bases, leaving 14 bases between the germline ends. The CDR3 coding sequence is TGTGCCAGCAGCTCCCGGTTCGGTAGCTCTGGAAACACCATATATTTT. This codes for CASSSRFGSSGNTIYF.

This clonotype appeared many times. This chain connects TRBV6-1 to TRBJ1-2; TRBD1 agrees at 8 bases. The CDR3 has 14 residues. CDR1 and CDR2 (germline): MNHNS, SASEGT. Germline trimming cut 7 bases from V and 8 bases from J; bases unmatched to any gene: 12. For the CDR3, the DNA is TGTGCCAGCACCTATCCTCAGGGGGCGGGCGGCTACACCTTC. It specifies CASTYPQGAGGYTF.

Many counts were recorded for this clonotype. The V call is TRBV2, the J call TRBJ1-4, with unresolved D. The V and J ends lost 7 bases and 5 bases respectively, with 11 bases between them. The germline V gene encodes CDR1 SNHLY and CDR2 FYNNEI. CDR3 size: 13 residues. This CDR3 reads CASNIGRNEKLFF. CDR3 DNA: TGTGCCAGCAACATCGGGCGAAATGAAAAACTGTTTTTT.

This clonotype was seen repeatedly, ten times or more. The rearrangement joins TRBV28 to TRBJ2-7; 8 positions match TRBD1. Germline CDR1 is MDHEN and CDR2 is SYDVKM. This CDR3 contains 13 residues. The J segment lost 5 bases and the V segment lost 6 bases, leaving 6 bases of the junction unmatched. The CDR3 reads CASRRTGNHEQYF. CDR3 in DNA: TGTGCCAGCAGGCGGACAGGGAACCACGAGCAGTACTTC.

This clonotype has at least ten counts. V and J are TRBV7-9 and TRBJ2-5; 8 positions match TRBD2. Germline V lookup: CDR1 SEHNR, CDR2 FQNEAQ (reference sequence). The CDR3 has 15 amino acids. The V segment lost 5 bases and the J segment 3 bases; nucleotides outside the gene matches: 8. CDR3 residues: CASSTLLADKETQYF. In DNA, the CDR3 is TGTGCCAGCAGCACCTTACTAGCGGACAAAGAGACCCAGTACTTC.

This clonotype was counted many times. The rearrangement uses TRBV28 and TRBJ2-1; TRBD2 matches at 12 bases. There are 16 residues in the CDR3. Per germline, CDR1 MDHEN and CDR2 SYDVKM. After removal of 7 bases from V and 0 bases from J, the junction contained 4 bases not matched to a gene. CDR3 DNA sequence: TGTGCCAGCACCCTGACTAGCGGGAGCTCCTACAATGAGCAGTTCTTC. This codes for CASTLTSGSSYNEQFF.

This clonotype was seen only a few times. This chain uses TRBV30 with TRBJ2-1; D gene uncertain. V lost 1 base and J 12 bases, leaving 16 bases between the germline ends. In germline, CDR1 is GTSNPN, CDR2 SVGIG (reference sequence). The CDR3 is 13 amino acids. The DNA of the CDR3 is TGTGCCTGGAGTGAAGGCACTGCCTATGGGCAGTTCTTC. Translation gives CAWSEGTAYGQFF.

Many counts were recorded for this clonotype. This CDR3 reads CASTLGAKETQYF. Here the CDR3 DNA reads TGTGCCAGCACCCTCGGGGCCAAGGAGACCCAGTACTTC. The chain uses TRBV11-2 and TRBJ2-5; TRBD1 or TRBD2 may be the D gene (5 bases each). From germline, CDR1 is SGHAT and CDR2 FQNNGV. Trimming took 7 bases from V and 5 from J, leaving 14 bases between them. The CDR3 is made up of 13 amino acids.

This rearrangement joins TRBV28 to TRBJ1-1; 7 bases match TRBD1. Trimming cost V 3 bases and J 4 bases; bases outside gene matches: 5. CDR1 is MDHEN, CDR2 SYDVKM, per germline. The length of the CDR3 is 14 residues. In DNA, the CDR3 is TGTGCCAGCAGTTTTTTTTCAGGGGGCACTGAAGCTTTCTTT. Its translation: CASSFFSGGTEAFF.

Ten or more counts support this clonotype. The chain joins TRBV6-2 or TRBV6-3 to TRBJ1-1; 9 nucleotides match TRBD1. V was clipped by 4 bases and J by 5 bases; unmatched bases: 11. Germline V gene lookup returns CDR1 MNHEY and CDR2 SVGEGT. This CDR3 has 16 residues. CDR3 in DNA: TGTGCCAGCAGTTTCGGGACAGGGAGTAGTGGTACTGAAGCTTTCTTT. Translation: CASSFGTGSSGTEAFF.

This clonotype was seen at least ten times. This rearrangement joins TRBV20-1 to TRBJ2-3; D unclear. The CDR3 contains 12 residues. V lost 3 bases to trimming and J lost 0 bases, with 4 bases between them. CDR1 and CDR2 (germline): DFQATT, SNEGSKA (reference sequence). CDR3 loop: CSARKSTDTQYF. DNA of the CDR3: TGCAGTGCTAGGAAAAGCACAGATACGCAGTATTTT.

This clonotype was counted at least ten times. This chain connects TRBV6-1 to TRBJ2-5; 7 bases are a match to TRBD1. The CDR3 runs to 15 residues. V gave up 3 bases and J gave up 3 bases; unmatched junction bases: 7. Germline V gives CDR1 MNHNS, CDR2 SASEGT. This CDR3 is CASSDPPTGKETQYF. The CDR3 DNA reads as TGTGCCAGCAGTGACCCCCCGACAGGGAAAGAGACCCAGTACTTC.

This clonotype was recorded many times. This chain links TRBV2 with TRBJ2-7; possibly TRBD1 or TRBD2 for D (5 bases each). Trimming took 1 base from V and 4 from J, leaving 14 bases between them. This CDR3 has 15 amino acids. The germline V gene encodes CDR1 SNHLY and CDR2 FYNNEI. In DNA form, the CDR3 reads TGTGCCAGCAGTGAAGGTCGGGGCACCCCATACGAGCAGTACTTC. Protein: CASSEGRGTPYEQYF.

Remarks on this clonotype: This could be a read error, since a much larger clone is one nucleotide away. This chain uses TRBV9 with TRBJ2-3; 7 bases line up with TRBD2. CDR3 length: 15 residues. Trimming at V came to 3 bases and at J to 1 base, leaving 5 bases not matched to a gene. Germline V gene data show CDR1 as SGDLS and CDR2 as YYNGEE. The CDR3 sequence: CASSARSGGTDTQYF. The CDR3 region has the DNA TGTGCCAGCAGCGCCCGGAGCGGGGGCACAGATACGCAGTATTTT.

In regard to this clonotype: Being one base from a much bigger clone, this may be a read error. The chain couples TRBV7-9 to TRBJ2-1, with D possibly being TRBD1 or TRBD2 (5 bases each). CDR1 and CDR2 (germline): SEHNR, FQNEAQ (reference sequence). Trimming removed 5 bases at V and 11 bases at J, with 10 bases between. This CDR3 comprises 11 residues. CDR3 region: CASSPEGKQFF. In DNA, the CDR3 is TGTGCCAGCAGCCCAGAGGGGAAGCAGTTCTTC.

Many counts were recorded for this clonotype. This chain joins TRBV10-3 and TRBJ2-5; 10 positions agree with TRBD2. The CDR3 covers 15 residues. Germline lookup yields CDR1 ENHRY and CDR2 SYGVKD. After removal of 10 bases from V and 5 bases from J, the junction contained 13 bases not matched to a gene. CDR3 coding DNA: TGTGCCACCCCCAGGAGCGGGAGGGCCTTGGAGACCCAGTACTTC. Encoded protein: CATPRSGRALETQYF.